The clone carrying this T cell receptor (beta chain) showed up just once. The antigen remains undetermined. The junction and the germline gene differ at one end; a read error may be behind it. Other DNA sequences in this specimen translate into the identical CDR3. This entry is derived from a study of siplizumab effects on memory and regulatory T cells. Study findings and constraints: Naive T cells apparently outstripped memory cells in diversity and seemed major alloresponse contributors. Neither a naive nor a memory phenotype was assignable to roughly 75-95% of proliferating CD4+ or CD8+ clones.

The germline CDR1 and CDR2 sequences are SGHRS and YFSETQ. CDR3 length equals 15 residues. Libraries were prepared by immunoSEQ multiplex PCR; TCRdb keeps only in-frame clonotypes and omits some of them. Found here are about 100,000 clones, more than 90% of them singletons; the top ten hold approximately 0.15%. This rearrangement joins TRBV5-1 to TRBJ2-1, with 11 bases identical to TRBD2. This TCR was recovered from a human donor in good health. Sequencing was done on a sample of CD4+ T cells sorted from blood. In DNA form, the CDR3 reads TGCGCCAGCAGCTCCCCCGGGACTAGCGGCGATGAACAGTTCTTC. Its translation is CASSSPGTSGDEQFF.